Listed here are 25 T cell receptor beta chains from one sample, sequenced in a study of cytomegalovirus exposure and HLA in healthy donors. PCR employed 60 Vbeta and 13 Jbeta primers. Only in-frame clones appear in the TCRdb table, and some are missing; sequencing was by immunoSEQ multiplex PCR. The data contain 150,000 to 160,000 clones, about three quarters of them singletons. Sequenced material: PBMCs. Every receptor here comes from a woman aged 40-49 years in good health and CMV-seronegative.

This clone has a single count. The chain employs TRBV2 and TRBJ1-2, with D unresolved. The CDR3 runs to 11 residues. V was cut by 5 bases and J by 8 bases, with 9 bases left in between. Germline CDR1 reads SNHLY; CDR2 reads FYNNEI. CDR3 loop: CASSTPQGYTF. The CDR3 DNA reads TGTGCCAGCAGTACCCCTCAGGGCTACACCTTC. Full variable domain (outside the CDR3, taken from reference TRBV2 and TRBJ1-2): EPEVTQTPSHQVTQMGQEVILRCVPISNHLYFYWYRQILGQKVEFLVSFYNNEISEKSEIFDDQFSVERPDGSNFTLKIRSTKLEDSAMYFCASSTPQGYTFGSGTRLTVV.

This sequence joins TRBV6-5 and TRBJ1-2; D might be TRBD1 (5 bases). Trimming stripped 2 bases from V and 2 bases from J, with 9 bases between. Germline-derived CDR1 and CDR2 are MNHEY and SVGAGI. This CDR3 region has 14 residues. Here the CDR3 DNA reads TGTGCCAGCAGTTACACAGGTTTAAACTATGGCTACACCTTC. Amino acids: CASSYTGLNYGYTF.

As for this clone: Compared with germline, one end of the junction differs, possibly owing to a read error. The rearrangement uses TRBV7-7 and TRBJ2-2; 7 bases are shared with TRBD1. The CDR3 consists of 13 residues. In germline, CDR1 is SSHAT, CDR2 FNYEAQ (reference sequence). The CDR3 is CASSPWTGGELFF. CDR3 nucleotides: TGTGCTAGCAGCCCCTGGACAGGCGGGGAGCTGTTTTTT.

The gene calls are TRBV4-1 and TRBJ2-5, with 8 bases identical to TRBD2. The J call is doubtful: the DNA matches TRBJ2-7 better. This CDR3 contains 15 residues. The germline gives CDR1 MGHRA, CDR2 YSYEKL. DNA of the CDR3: TGCGCCAGCAGCCAAGGGCATAGCGGGAACTACGAGCAGTACTTC. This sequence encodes CASSQGHSGNYEQYF.

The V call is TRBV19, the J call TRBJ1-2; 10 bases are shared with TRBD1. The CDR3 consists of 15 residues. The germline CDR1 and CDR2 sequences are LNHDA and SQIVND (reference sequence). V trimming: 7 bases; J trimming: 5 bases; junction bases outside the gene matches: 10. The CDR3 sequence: CASTHWDRGEYGYTF. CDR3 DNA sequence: TGTGCCAGTACCCATTGGGACAGGGGAGAGTATGGCTACACCTTC. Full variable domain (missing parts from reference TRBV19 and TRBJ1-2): DGGITQSPKYLFRKEGQNVTLSCEQNLNHDAMYWYRQDPGQGLRLIYYSQIVNDFQKGDIAEGYSVSREKKESFPLTVTSAQKNPTAFYLCASTHWDRGEYGYTFGSGTRLTVV.

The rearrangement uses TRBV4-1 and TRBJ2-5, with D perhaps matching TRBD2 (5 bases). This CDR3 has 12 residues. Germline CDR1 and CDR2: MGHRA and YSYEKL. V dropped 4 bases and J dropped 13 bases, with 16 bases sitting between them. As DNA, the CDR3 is TGCGCCAGCAGCCGGACCGGACTTTCCCTGTACTTC. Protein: CASSRTGLSLYF.

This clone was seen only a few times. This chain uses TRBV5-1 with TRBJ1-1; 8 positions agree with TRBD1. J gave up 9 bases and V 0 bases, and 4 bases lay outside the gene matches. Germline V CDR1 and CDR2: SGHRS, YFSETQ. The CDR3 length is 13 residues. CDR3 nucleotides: TGCGCCAGCAGCTTGGGCGGGACAGGTAAAGCTTTCTTT. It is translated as CASSLGGTGKAFF.

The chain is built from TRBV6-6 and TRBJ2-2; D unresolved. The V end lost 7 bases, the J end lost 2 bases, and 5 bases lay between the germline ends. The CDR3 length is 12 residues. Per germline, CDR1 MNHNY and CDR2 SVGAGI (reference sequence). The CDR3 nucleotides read TGTGCCAGCATCCTAAACACCGGGGAGCTGTTTTTT. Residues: CASILNTGELFF.

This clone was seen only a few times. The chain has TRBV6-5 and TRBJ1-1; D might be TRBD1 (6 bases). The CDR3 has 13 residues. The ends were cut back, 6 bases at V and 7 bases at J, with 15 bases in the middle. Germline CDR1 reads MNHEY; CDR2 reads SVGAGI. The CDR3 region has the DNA TGTGCCAGCAGCACTGTACAGGGAGATGAAGCTTTCTTT. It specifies CASSTVQGDEAFF.

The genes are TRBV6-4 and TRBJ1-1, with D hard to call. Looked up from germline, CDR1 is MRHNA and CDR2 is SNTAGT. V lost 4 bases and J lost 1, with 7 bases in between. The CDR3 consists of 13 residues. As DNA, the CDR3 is TGTGCCAGCAGTGCGGAGACGAACACTGAAGCTTTCTTT. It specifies CASSAETNTEAFF.

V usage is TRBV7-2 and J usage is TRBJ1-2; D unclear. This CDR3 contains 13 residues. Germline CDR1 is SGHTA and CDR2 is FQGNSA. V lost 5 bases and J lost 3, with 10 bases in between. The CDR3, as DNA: TGTGCCAGCAGCGAGGGCAGTTACTATGGCTACACCTTC. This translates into CASSEGSYYGYTF.

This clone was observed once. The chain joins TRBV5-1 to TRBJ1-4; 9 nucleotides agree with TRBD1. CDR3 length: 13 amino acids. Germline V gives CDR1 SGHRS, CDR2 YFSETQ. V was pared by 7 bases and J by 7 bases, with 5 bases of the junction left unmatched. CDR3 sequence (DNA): TGCGCCAGCTCCGGACAGGGGAGTGAAAAACTGTTTTTT. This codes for CASSGQGSEKLFF.

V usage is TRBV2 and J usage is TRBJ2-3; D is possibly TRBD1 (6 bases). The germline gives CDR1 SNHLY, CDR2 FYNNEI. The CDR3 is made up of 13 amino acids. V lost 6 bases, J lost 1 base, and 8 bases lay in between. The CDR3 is CASRDSGTDTQYF. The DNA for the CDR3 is TGTGCCAGCAGGGACAGTGGCACAGATACGCAGTATTTT.

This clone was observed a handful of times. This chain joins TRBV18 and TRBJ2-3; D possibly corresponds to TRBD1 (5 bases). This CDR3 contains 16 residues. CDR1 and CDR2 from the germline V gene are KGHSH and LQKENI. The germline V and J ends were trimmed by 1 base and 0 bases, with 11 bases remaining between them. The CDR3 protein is CASSPQGLSSTDTQYF. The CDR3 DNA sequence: TGTGCCAGCTCACCACAGGGGCTCTCGAGCACAGATACGCAGTATTTT.

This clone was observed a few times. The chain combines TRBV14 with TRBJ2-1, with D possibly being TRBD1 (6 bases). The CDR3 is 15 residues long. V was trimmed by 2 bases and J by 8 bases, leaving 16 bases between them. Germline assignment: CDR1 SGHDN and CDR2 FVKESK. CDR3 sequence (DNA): TGTGCCAGCAGCCAAATAGGCTTGGGGGCCCATGAGCAGTTCTTC. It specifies CASSQIGLGAHEQFF.

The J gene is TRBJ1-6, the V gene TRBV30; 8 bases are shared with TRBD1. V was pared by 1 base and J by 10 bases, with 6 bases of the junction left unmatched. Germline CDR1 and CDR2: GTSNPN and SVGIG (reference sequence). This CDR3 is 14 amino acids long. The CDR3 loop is CAWSDKQGGSPLHF. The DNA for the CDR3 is TGTGCCTGGAGTGACAAACAGGGGGGATCACCCCTCCACTTT. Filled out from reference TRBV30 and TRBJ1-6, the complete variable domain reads SQTIHQWPATLVQPVGSPLSLECTVEGTSNPNLYWYRQAAGRGLQLLFYSVGIGQISSEVPQNLSASRPQDRQFILSSKKLLLSDSGFYLCAWSDKQGGSPLHFGNGTRLTVT.

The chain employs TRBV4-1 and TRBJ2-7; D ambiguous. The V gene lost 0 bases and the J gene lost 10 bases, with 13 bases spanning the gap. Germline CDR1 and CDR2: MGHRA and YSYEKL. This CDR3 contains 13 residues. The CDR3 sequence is CASSQDSTRLQYF. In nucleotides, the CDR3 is TGCGCCAGCAGCCAAGATAGTACGCGGCTACAGTACTTC.

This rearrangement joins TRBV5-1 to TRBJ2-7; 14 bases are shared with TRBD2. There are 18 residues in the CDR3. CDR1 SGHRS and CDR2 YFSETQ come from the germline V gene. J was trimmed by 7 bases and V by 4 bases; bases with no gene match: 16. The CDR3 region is CASSVGLAGGPLGLEQYF. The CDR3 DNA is TGCGCCAGCAGCGTCGGACTAGCGGGGGGCCCCTTGGGTCTGGAGCAGTACTTC.

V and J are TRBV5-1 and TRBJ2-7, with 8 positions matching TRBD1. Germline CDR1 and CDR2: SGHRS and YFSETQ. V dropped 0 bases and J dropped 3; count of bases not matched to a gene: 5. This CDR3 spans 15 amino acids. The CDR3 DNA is TGCGCCAGCAGCTTGGGGTCCGGACAGGGCTACGAGCAGTACTTC. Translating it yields CASSLGSGQGYEQYF.

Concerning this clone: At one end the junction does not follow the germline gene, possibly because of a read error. The CDR3, as DNA: TGTTCCAGCAGCACAGGGATTACTGAAGCTTTCTTT. Its protein is CSSSTGITEAFF. This chain links TRBV7-9 with TRBJ1-1; TRBD1 is a possible D gene (6 bases). CDR3 length equals 12 residues. Per the germline V gene, CDR1 is SEHNR and CDR2 is FQNEAQ (reference sequence).

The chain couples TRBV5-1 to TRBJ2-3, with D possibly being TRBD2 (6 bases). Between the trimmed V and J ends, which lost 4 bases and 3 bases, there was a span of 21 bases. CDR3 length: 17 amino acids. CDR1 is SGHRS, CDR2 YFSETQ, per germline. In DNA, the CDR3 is TGCGCCAGCAGCCGTCTACGGGACGGGAGCGGGACAGATACGCAGTATTTT. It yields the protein CASSRLRDGSGTDTQYF.

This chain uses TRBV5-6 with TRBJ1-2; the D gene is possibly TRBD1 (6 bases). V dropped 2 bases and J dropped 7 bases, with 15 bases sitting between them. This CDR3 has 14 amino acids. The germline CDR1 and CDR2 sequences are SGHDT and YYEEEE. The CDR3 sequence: CASSLNTGYGGYTF. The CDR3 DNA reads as TGTGCCAGCAGCTTAAATACAGGGTACGGTGGCTACACCTTC.

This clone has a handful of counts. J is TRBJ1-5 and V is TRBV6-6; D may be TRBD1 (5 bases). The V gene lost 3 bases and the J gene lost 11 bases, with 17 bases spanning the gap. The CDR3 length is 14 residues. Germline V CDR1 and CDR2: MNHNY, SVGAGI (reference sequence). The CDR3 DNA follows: TGTGCCAGCAGTTATGTCAGGGATACCTGGTCCCAGCATTTT. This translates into CASSYVRDTWSQHF.

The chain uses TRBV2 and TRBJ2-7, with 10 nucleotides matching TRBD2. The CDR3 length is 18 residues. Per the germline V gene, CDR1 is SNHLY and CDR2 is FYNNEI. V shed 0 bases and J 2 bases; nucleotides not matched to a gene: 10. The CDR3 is CASSEAKSGGLATYEQYF. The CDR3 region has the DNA TGTGCCAGCAGTGAAGCAAAGTCGGGGGGACTAGCGACCTACGAGCAGTACTTC.

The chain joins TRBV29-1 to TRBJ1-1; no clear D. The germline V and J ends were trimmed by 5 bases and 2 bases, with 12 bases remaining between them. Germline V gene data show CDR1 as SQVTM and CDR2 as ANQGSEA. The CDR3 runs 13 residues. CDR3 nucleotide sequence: TGCAGCGTTTACACTTCAGGCAACACTGAAGCTTTCTTT. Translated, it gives CSVYTSGNTEAFF.